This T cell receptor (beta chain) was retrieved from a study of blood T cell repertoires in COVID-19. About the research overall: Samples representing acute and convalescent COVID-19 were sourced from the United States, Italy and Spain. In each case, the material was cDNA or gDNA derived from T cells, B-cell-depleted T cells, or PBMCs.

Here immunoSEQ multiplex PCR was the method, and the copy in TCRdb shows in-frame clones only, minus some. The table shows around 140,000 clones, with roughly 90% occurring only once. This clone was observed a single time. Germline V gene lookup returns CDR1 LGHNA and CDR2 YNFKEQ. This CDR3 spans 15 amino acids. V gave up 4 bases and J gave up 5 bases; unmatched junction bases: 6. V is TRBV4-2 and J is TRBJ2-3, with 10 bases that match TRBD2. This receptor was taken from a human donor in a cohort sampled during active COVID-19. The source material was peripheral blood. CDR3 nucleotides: TGTGCCAGCAGCCCTCTAGCGGGGGTTAGAGATACGCAGTATTTT. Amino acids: CASSPLAGVRDTQYF.